This is a list of T cell receptor beta chains from one sample in a study of CD8 T cells in Susac syndrome. TCRdb re-derived calls from the immunoSEQ multiplex PCR reads in MiXCR, one entry per CDR3 protein. The data hold 53,000 or so distinct CDR3 sequences, with 93% observed a single time. Material: CD8+ T cells from PBMCs. All receptors come from a human donor in good health. The CDR3 runs from the conserved cysteine through the conserved F or W. The D gene is left open where the match is weak. Rows give clone size only sometimes, using once, few, many, or a class for an expanded clone.

d_call,clone_size,v_call,j_call,cdr3_aa,cdr3_nt
NA,NA,TRBV12-3/TRBV12-4,TRBJ2-1,CASSSARSDEQFF,TGTGCCAGCAGTTCTGCTAGAAGCGATGAGCAGTTCTTC
NA,NA,TRBV7-8,TRBJ1-1,CASSLRGGYEAFF,TGTGCCAGCAGCTTGCGCGGGGGTTATGAAGCTTTCTTT
TRBD1,NA,TRBV15,TRBJ2-7,CATSSPDRGPTYEQYF,TGTGCCACCAGCTCCCCGGACAGGGGGCCTACCTACGAGCAGTACTTC
NA,once,TRBV19,TRBJ2-2,CASNFISNTGELFF,TGTGCCAGTAATTTTATATCGAACACCGGGGAGCTGTTTTTT
NA,NA,TRBV9,TRBJ2-1,CASSAGTLAYNEQFF,TGTGCCAGCAGCGCCGGGACATTGGCCTACAATGAGCAGTTCTTC
TRBD1,NA,TRBV11-2,TRBJ2-3,CASRGQVPFTDTQYF,TGTGCCAGCAGGGGACAGGTACCCTTCACAGATACGCAGTATTTT
TRBD2,NA,TRBV3-1,TRBJ2-7,CASSQAYLAGYEQYF,TGTGCCAGCAGCCAAGCGTACCTAGCGGGGTACGAGCAGTACTTC
NA,NA,TRBV4-1,TRBJ2-2,CASSQDTMDTGELFF,TGCGCCAGCAGCCAAGATACTATGGACACCGGGGAGCTGTTTTTT
NA,NA,TRBV10-3,TRBJ1-2,CAISAVSNYGYTF,TGTGCCATCAGTGCAGTGTCAAACTATGGCTACACCTTC
NA,NA,TRBV28,TRBJ2-7,CASSFPGLGSAYF,TGTGCCAGCAGTTTTCCCGGGCTTGGGAGCGCGTACTTC
NA,NA,TRBV20-1,TRBJ2-7,CSAFSWGSNSYEQYF,TGCAGTGCCTTTAGTTGGGGGAGCAACTCCTACGAGCAGTACTTC
TRBD2,NA,TRBV7-9,TRBJ2-1,CASSLLASGFSYNEQFF,TGTGCCAGCAGCTTACTCGCTAGCGGGTTCTCCTACAATGAGCAGTTCTTC
TRBD2,once,TRBV28,TRBJ2-5,CASSSPTSAFQETQYF,TGTGCCAGCAGTTCCCCGACTAGCGCATTCCAAGAGACCCAGTACTTC
NA,NA,TRBV4-1,TRBJ2-5,CASSQLGGIETQYF,TGCGCCAGCAGCCAACTCGGAGGGATCGAGACCCAGTACTTC
NA,NA,TRBV7-9,TRBJ2-1,CASSLAPVGSSYNEQFF,TGTGCCAGCAGCTTAGCCCCGGTCGGGAGCTCCTACAATGAGCAGTTCTTC
TRBD2,NA,TRBV4-1,TRBJ2-7,CASSPGGSGSSYEQYF,TGCGCCAGCAGCCCCGGCGGTAGCGGGAGCTCCTACGAGCAGTACTTC
TRBD2,NA,TRBV10-3,TRBJ2-7,CAISEPASGSFNEQYF,TGTGCCATCAGTGAACCCGCTAGCGGGAGCTTCAACGAGCAGTACTTC
TRBD1,NA,TRBV28,TRBJ2-2,CASSPGTVNTGELFF,TGTGCCAGCAGTCCCGGGACAGTGAACACCGGGGAGCTGTTTTTT
NA,NA,TRBV4-2,TRBJ2-7,CASSQATYEQYF,TGTGCCAGCAGCCAAGCCACCTACGAGCAGTACTTC
TRBD2,NA,TRBV20-1,TRBJ2-7,CSASLAGESYEQYF,TGCAGTGCTTCGCTAGCGGGAGAGAGCTACGAGCAGTACTTC
NA,NA,TRBV27,TRBJ2-5,CASKGVRKETQYF,TGTGCCAGCAAGGGGGTGCGAAAAGAGACCCAGTACTTC
TRBD2,once,TRBV27,TRBJ2-7,CASSFPGGEQYF,TGTGCCAGCAGTTTCCCGGGGGGGGAGCAGTACTTC
TRBD2,NA,TRBV2,TRBJ2-5,CASSEQAGGLQETQYF,TGTGCCAGCAGTGAACAAGCGGGAGGGTTACAAGAGACCCAGTACTTC
NA,NA,TRBV12-3/TRBV12-4,TRBJ2-5,CASRPGTSGGETQYF,TGTGCCAGCAGACCCGGGACGTCGGGTGGGGAGACCCAGTACTTC
NA,NA,TRBV3-1,TRBJ2-1,CASSLGRTEIYNEQFF,TGTGCCAGCAGCCTAGGGCGTACCGAGATCTACAATGAGCAGTTCTTC
NA,once,TRBV29-1,TRBJ1-2,CSVGTMYGYTF,TGCAGCGTGGGGACTATGTATGGCTACACCTTC
NA,NA,TRBV2,TRBJ2-7,CASSYRVNYEQYF,TGTGCCAGCAGTTACCGGGTCAACTACGAGCAGTACTTC
TRBD1,NA,TRBV12-3/TRBV12-4,TRBJ1-5,CASSSRDRGLWGNQPQHF,TGTGCCAGCAGTTCCCGGGACAGGGGGTTGTGGGGGAATCAGCCCCAGCATTTT
NA,NA,TRBV19,TRBJ2-1,CASSIGGAAEQFF,TGTGCCAGTAGTATAGGCGGGGCAGCTGAGCAGTTCTTC
TRBD2,NA,TRBV29-1,TRBJ2-5,CSFRVLAGVLETQYF,TGCAGCTTCCGGGTTCTAGCGGGAGTGTTGGAGACCCAGTACTTC
NA,NA,TRBV3-1,TRBJ2-1,CASSQWDEQFF,TGTGCCAGCAGCCAGTGGGATGAGCAGTTCTTC
NA,NA,TRBV6-6,TRBJ2-4,CASSYREGAAKNIQYF,TGTGCCAGCAGTTACCGGGAGGGGGCTGCCAAAAACATTCAGTACTTC
NA,NA,TRBV28,TRBJ2-3,CASSEGYASTDTQYF,TGTGCCAGCAGCGAGGGGTACGCCTCAACAGATACGCAGTATTTT
NA,once,TRBV25-1,TRBJ2-7,CASSEKAGLSREQYF,TGTGCCAGCAGTGAAAAGGCAGGTCTCAGTAGGGAGCAGTACTTC
TRBD1,NA,TRBV28,TRBJ1-1,CASSLGAGGPSSLNTEAFF,TGTGCCAGCAGCTTAGGCGCAGGGGGCCCCTCTTCTTTGAACACTGAAGCTTTCTTT
NA,NA,TRBV19,TRBJ2-7,CASSIGQSYEQYF,TGTGCCAGTAGTATAGGCCAGTCCTACGAGCAGTACTTC
NA,NA,TRBV13,TRBJ2-7,CASSERGSDSYEQYF,TGTGCCAGCAGCGAGAGGGGCAGCGACTCCTACGAGCAGTACTTC
TRBD2,NA,TRBV20-1,TRBJ2-2,CSARDLAGDTGELFF,TGCAGTGCTAGAGATCTAGCGGGAGACACCGGGGAGCTGTTTTTT
TRBD2,NA,TRBV29-1,TRBJ2-7,CSVEALSGVTYEQYF,TGCAGCGTTGAAGCCCTTAGCGGGGTGACCTACGAGCAGTACTTC
NA,NA,TRBV19,TRBJ2-2,CASSRMDPKGTGELFF,TGTGCCAGTAGTCGGATGGACCCAAAGGGCACCGGGGAGCTGTTTTTT
NA,NA,TRBV29-1,TRBJ1-1,CSVEPRWNTEAFF,TGCAGCGTTGAACCACGGTGGAACACTGAAGCTTTCTTT
NA,once,TRBV7-8,TRBJ2-7,CASSPRPGAYEQYF,TGTGCCAGCAGCCCCCGGCCGGGGGCCTACGAGCAGTACTTC
NA,NA,TRBV27,TRBJ2-5,CASAAGSEETQYF,TGTGCCAGCGCGGCAGGGAGTGAAGAGACCCAGTACTTC
NA,NA,TRBV29-1,TRBJ2-1,CSVEDSYNEQFF,TGCAGCGTTGAGGACTCCTACAATGAGCAGTTCTTC
NA,NA,TRBV27,TRBJ2-7,CASSLTGRYEQYF,TGTGCCAGCAGTTTAACGGGCCGCTACGAGCAGTACTTC
TRBD1,NA,TRBV7-6,TRBJ2-7,CASSSRDSGEQYF,TGTGCCAGCAGCTCCCGGGACAGCGGCGAGCAGTACTTC
NA,NA,TRBV30,TRBJ1-6,CAWAGGDHSPLHF,TGTGCCTGGGCCGGAGGGGATCATTCACCCCTCCACTTT
NA,few,TRBV6-2/TRBV6-3,TRBJ2-7,CASSYSGPDEQYF,TGTGCCAGCAGTTACTCGGGGCCAGACGAGCAGTACTTC
NA,NA,TRBV6-2/TRBV6-3,TRBJ2-5,CASSYFAEETQYF,TGTGCCAGCAGTTACTTCGCGGAAGAGACCCAGTACTTC
NA,NA,TRBV24-1,TRBJ2-5,CATSDYETGPQYF,TGTGCCACCAGTGATTACGAGACAGGACCCCAGTACTTC
NA,NA,TRBV29-1,TRBJ2-6,CSVGTSGVSNVLTF,TGCAGCGTCGGGACTTCAGGAGTGAGCAACGTCCTGACTTTC
NA,NA,TRBV28,TRBJ2-5,CASSYEGYQETQYF,TGTGCCAGCAGCTATGAGGGGTACCAAGAGACCCAGTACTTC
TRBD2,NA,TRBV3-1,TRBJ2-1,CASSPKFGGSGRGSYNEQFF,TGTGCCAGCAGTCCCAAGTTTGGGGGAAGCGGGAGAGGGTCCTACAATGAGCAGTTCTTC
TRBD2,once,TRBV28,TRBJ2-7,CASSPLAETSYEQYF,TGTGCCAGCAGTCCCCTAGCGGAAACTTCCTACGAGCAGTACTTC
NA,NA,TRBV3-1,TRBJ2-7,CASSPRPSGRTYEQYF,TGTGCCAGCAGCCCAAGACCAAGTGGGAGGACCTACGAGCAGTACTTC